These 22 T cell receptor beta chains share one sample of origin, sequenced in a study of T cell responses to AZD1222 COVID-19 vaccine. Sequencing used immunoSEQ multiplex PCR; TCRdb keeps in-frame clones, though not all of them. The sample records about 110,000 clones, approximately 90% being singletons. This sample comprised peripheral blood, obtained on day 0 of MenACWY control vaccination. The receptors originated from an adult in good health.

This chain links TRBV11-2 with TRBJ2-7; 7 bases are shared with TRBD2. Looked up from germline, CDR1 is SGHAT and CDR2 is FQNNGV. Trimming cost V 1 base and J 4 bases; bases outside gene matches: 4. The CDR3 has 14 amino acids. The CDR3 bases are TGTGCCAGCAGCTTAGCGGCTAGCGGATACGAGCAGTACTTC. Its protein product is CASSLAASGYEQYF.

V and J are TRBV6-1 and TRBJ1-2; no definite D call. Between the trimmed V and J ends, which lost 2 bases and 5 bases, there was a span of 18 bases. The CDR3 is 16 amino acids. Germline V gene data show CDR1 as MNHNS and CDR2 as SASEGT. The CDR3 DNA follows: TGTGCCAGCAGTGAAAGGGAGAGGCCCCTCCTTTATGGCTACACCTTC. This gives the protein CASSERERPLLYGYTF.

The genes are TRBV11-2 and TRBJ1-5; D remains unclear. Deletions cut 2 bases from V and 7 bases from J, with 12 bases between. CDR1 is SGHAT and CDR2 is FQNNGV in the germline V gene. The CDR3 extends over 14 amino acids. The CDR3 region has the DNA TGTGCCAGCAGCTTAATCTCGGGTCGACAGCCCCAGCATTTT. Its protein product is CASSLISGRQPQHF.

The chain has TRBV28 and TRBJ1-4; 7 nucleotides align to TRBD1. Germline V gene data show CDR1 as MDHEN and CDR2 as SYDVKM. The CDR3 sequence is 15 residues long. Trimming took 5 bases from V and 5 from J; bases not matched to a gene: 8. The CDR3 reads CASSGPGQTNEKLFF. CDR3 sequence (DNA): TGTGCCAGCAGTGGACCGGGACAGACGAATGAAAAACTGTTTTTT.

The genes are TRBV27 and TRBJ1-2; 11 bases match TRBD1. J lost 4 bases, V lost 0 bases, and 1 base had no gene match. Germline values: CDR1 MNHEY, CDR2 SMNVEV (reference sequence). The CDR3 sequence is 15 residues long. The DNA for the CDR3 is TGTGCCAGCAGTTTATCAGGGACAGGGGGCTATGGCTACACCTTC. Translation gives CASSLSGTGGYGYTF.

This clone came up once. V gene TRBV7-8 combines with J gene TRBJ1-5; maybe TRBD1 (5 bases). V lost 3 bases to trimming and J lost 3 bases, with 12 bases between them. CDR3 length equals 15 residues. Germline CDR1 reads SGHVS; CDR2 reads FQNEAQ. CDR3 sequence (DNA): TGTGCCAGCAGCTTGTCAGAAGGACACAATCAGCCCCAGCATTTT. Translation gives CASSLSEGHNQPQHF.

The chain joins TRBV5-5 to TRBJ1-3; D perhaps matches TRBD1 (5 bases). The V gene's germline CDR1 is SGHKS and CDR2 YYEKEE (reference sequence). Deletions cut 4 bases from V and 3 bases from J, with 14 bases between. The CDR3 loop spans 15 amino acids. The CDR3: CASSRDPGNGNTIYF. CDR3 sequence (DNA): TGTGCCAGCAGCAGGGACCCAGGGAATGGAAACACCATATATTTT.

The V and J genes are TRBV7-9 and TRBJ1-6; weak D call: TRBD1 (5 bases). The CDR3 extends over 13 amino acids. The ends were cut back, 11 bases at V and 7 bases at J, with 15 bases in the middle. Germline V gives CDR1 SEHNR, CDR2 FQNEAQ (reference sequence). CDR3 coding DNA: TGTGCCTGCCGGGACGGACCAAATTCACCCCTCCACTTT. It translates to CACRDGPNSPLHF.

This clone occurred once. The chain combines TRBV4-3 with TRBJ2-3; D is unclear. The CDR3 has 16 amino acids. V shed 0 bases and J shed 5 bases, with 15 bases lying between them. Germline lookup yields CDR1 LGHNA and CDR2 YSLEER. This CDR3 reads CASSQDFGQVLDTQYF. The CDR3 bases are TGCGCCAGCAGCCAAGATTTTGGCCAAGTGCTAGATACGCAGTATTTT.

The V call is TRBV7-9, the J call TRBJ2-2; TRBD1 matches at 10 bases. The J segment lost 0 bases and the V segment lost 5 bases, leaving 12 bases of the junction unmatched. This CDR3 comprises 19 residues. Germline CDR1 is SEHNR and CDR2 is FQNEAQ (reference sequence). The CDR3 sequence: CASSPAPGQGETNTGELFF. Here the CDR3 DNA reads TGTGCCAGCAGCCCAGCCCCTGGACAGGGGGAAACGAACACCGGGGAGCTGTTTTTT. Full variable domain (missing parts from reference TRBV7-9 and TRBJ2-2): DTGVSQNPRHKITKRGQNVTFRCDPISEHNRLYWYRQTLGQGPEFLTYFQNEAQLEKSRLLSDRFSAERPKGSFSTLEIQRTEQGDSAMYLCASSPAPGQGETNTGELFFGEGSRLTVL.

The chain has TRBV18 and TRBJ1-2; D unresolved. Germline CDR1 reads KGHSH; CDR2 reads LQKENI. The CDR3 is 16 residues long. The ends were cut back, 0 bases at V and 4 bases at J, with 15 bases in the middle. The CDR3: CASSPPGSTPTYGYTF. As DNA, the CDR3 is TGTGCCAGCTCACCACCGGGAAGTACACCTACCTATGGCTACACCTTC.

This chain joins TRBV11-2 and TRBJ1-3, with a weak D call TRBD1 (5 bases). V lost 2 bases, J lost 0 bases, and 14 bases lay in between. CDR1 is SGHAT, CDR2 FQNNGV, per germline. This CDR3 has 17 amino acids. The CDR3 sequence: CASSLRGGDYSGNTIYF. For the CDR3, the DNA is TGTGCCAGCAGCTTACGGGGGGGAGACTACTCTGGAAACACCATATATTTT.

The CDR3 DNA is TGTGCCTGGAGTGGTAAGGACAGACTCACAGATACGCAGTATTTT. Amino acid sequence: CAWSGKDRLTDTQYF. The rearrangement uses TRBV30 and TRBJ2-3, with D perhaps TRBD1 (6 bases). V shed 1 base and J shed 2 bases, with 13 bases lying between them. The CDR3 covers 15 residues. Germline loops: CDR1 GTSNPN, CDR2 SVGIG (reference sequence).

V and J are TRBV11-3 and TRBJ1-5; D gene uncertain. This CDR3 has 15 amino acids. Trimming shortened V by 1 base and J by 7 bases, and 14 bases separated the two germline ends. Germline CDR1 SGHNT, CDR2 YENEEA. CDR3 bases: TGTGCCAGCAGCTTAGGTGGAGAGGGAAGACAGCCCCAGCATTTT. Protein: CASSLGGEGRQPQHF. Variable domain in full (rest from reference TRBV11-3 and TRBJ1-5): EAGVVQSPRYKIIEKKQPVAFWCNPISGHNTLYWYLQNLGQGPELLIRYENEEAVDDSQLPKDRFSAERLKGVDSTLKIQPAELGDSAVYLCASSLGGEGRQPQHFGDGTRLSIL.

This chain links TRBV28 with TRBJ1-2, with a tentative D call TRBD1 (5 bases). The length of the CDR3 is 15 residues. Germline V gene sequence: CDR1 MDHEN, CDR2 SYDVKM. V dropped 6 bases and J dropped 7 bases, with 21 bases sitting between them. CDR3 in amino acids: CASRQSSTASLGYTF. The CDR3 nucleotides read TGTGCCAGCAGGCAATCCTCGACAGCTTCCCTTGGCTACACCTTC.

The CDR3 region has the DNA TGTGCCAGCAGCACAGGAAACACCATATATTTT. As protein: CASSTGNTIYF. V usage is TRBV12-3 or TRBV12-4 and J usage is TRBJ1-3; D is unresolved. CDR3 length equals 11 residues. With 6 bases removed from V and 4 bases from J, the gap between germline ends came to 4 bases.

V is TRBV21-1 and J is TRBJ2-7; TRBD1 is taken as the D call from the table, unchecked against the DNA. TRBV21-1 is marked as a pseudogene. CDR3 length equals 15 residues. In DNA, the CDR3 is TGTGCCAGCACCCCAGGGTGGGCGGACTCCTACGAGCAGTACTTC. Translated: CASTPGWADSYEQYF.

V usage is TRBV10-1 and J usage is TRBJ2-7; possible D gene TRBD2, 5 bases. This CDR3 region has 13 residues. The germline V gene encodes CDR1 WNHNN and CDR2 SYGVQD (reference sequence). V was pared by 0 bases and J by 4 bases, with 7 bases between. The chain's CDR3 is CASSESSGYEQYF. The DNA of the CDR3 is TGCGCCAGCAGTGAGTCGTCGGGGTACGAGCAGTACTTC.

The genes are TRBV9 and TRBJ2-5; 9 bases fit TRBD1. The trim removed 0 bases at V and 5 bases at J, leaving 5 bases unmatched. The CDR3 runs 15 residues. Germline CDR1 reads SGDLS; CDR2 reads YYNGEE. Here the CDR3 reads CASSVGTGVGETQYF. CDR3 sequence (DNA): TGTGCCAGCAGCGTAGGGACAGGGGTTGGGGAGACCCAGTACTTC.

V gene TRBV7-2 combines with J gene TRBJ2-3; D perhaps matches TRBD1 (6 bases). V was pared by 3 bases and J by 7 bases, with 8 bases between. Germline V gene lookup returns CDR1 SGHTA and CDR2 FQGNSA. The length of the CDR3 is 12 residues. As DNA, the CDR3 is TGTGCCAGCAGCTTTACAGGGAATACGCAGTATTTT. Its protein is CASSFTGNTQYF.

This chain connects TRBV5-1 to TRBJ2-6; 9 bases map to TRBD1. V lost 4 bases and J lost 3; bases outside the gene matches: 5. CDR3 size: 16 residues. The germline gives CDR1 SGHRS, CDR2 YFSETQ. CDR3 region: CASSPQGAGGANVLTF. In DNA form, the CDR3 reads TGCGCCAGCAGCCCACAGGGGGCGGGTGGGGCCAACGTCCTGACTTTC.

The rearrangement joins TRBV19 to TRBJ1-1; no reliable D call. V lost 2 bases, J lost 4 bases, and 17 bases lay in between. The length of the CDR3 is 16 residues. Looked up from germline, CDR1 is LNHDA and CDR2 is SQIVND (reference sequence). The CDR3 spells CASSISPSTWITEAFF. DNA for the CDR3: TGTGCCAGTAGTATATCTCCTTCGACGTGGATCACTGAAGCTTTCTTT.